These T cell receptor beta chains were read from a single sample in a study of PD-1 blockade in mismatch repair-deficient tumors. The protocol was immunoSEQ multiplex PCR, while the TCRdb copy is restricted to in-frame clones and leaves out a portion. The sample holds 100,000 or so clones, roughly four fifths seen once. Sample: peripheral blood, taken about eight months after starting pembrolizumab. These receptors came from an adult with mismatch repair-deficient cancer. Each CDR3 is given with its conserved first and last residue. D genes are given only for firm matches. Some rows have no size entry. The others give once, few or many, or a class for an expanded clone.

clone_size: NA
v_call: TRBV6-6
j_call: TRBJ2-7
d_call: TRBD2
cdr3_aa: CASSSLAGEGGEQYF
cdr3_nt: TGTGCCAGCAGTTCACTAGCGGGAGAAGGGGGCGAGCAGTACTTC

clone_size: NA
v_call: TRBV30
j_call: TRBJ2-7
d_call: NA
cdr3_aa: CACSTGRTRTYEQYF
cdr3_nt: TGTGCCTGTAGTACAGGGAGGACCAGAACCTACGAGCAGTACTTC

clone_size: few
v_call: TRBV27
j_call: TRBJ2-2
d_call: NA
cdr3_aa: CASSLRTQANTGELFF
cdr3_nt: TGTGCCAGCAGTTTACGGACACAGGCGAACACCGGGGAGCTGTTTTTT

clone_size: NA
v_call: TRBV6-5
j_call: TRBJ2-5
d_call: NA
cdr3_aa: CASSQGRSQGTQYF
cdr3_nt: TGTGCCAGCAGTCAGGGACGGAGCCAAGGGACCCAGTACTTC

clone_size: NA
v_call: TRBV15
j_call: TRBJ1-1
d_call: TRBD1
cdr3_aa: CATSRTRQGSEAFF
cdr3_nt: TGTGCCACCAGCAGGACTAGACAGGGATCCGAAGCTTTCTTT

clone_size: few
v_call: TRBV6-5
j_call: TRBJ2-6
d_call: NA
cdr3_aa: CASSRLGTGANVLTF
cdr3_nt: TGTGCCAGCAGCCGGCTGGGGACCGGGGCCAACGTCCTGACTTTC

clone_size: NA
v_call: TRBV6-1
j_call: TRBJ1-2
d_call: NA
cdr3_aa: CASSKQGWGGYTF
cdr3_nt: TGTGCCAGCAGCAAACAGGGATGGGGTGGCTACACCTTC

clone_size: NA
v_call: TRBV7-3
j_call: TRBJ1-1
d_call: NA
cdr3_aa: CASSSYSGYEAFF
cdr3_nt: TGTGCCAGCAGCTCCTACTCGGGGTATGAAGCTTTCTTT

clone_size: few
v_call: TRBV5-4
j_call: TRBJ2-7
d_call: NA
cdr3_aa: CASSSDSILGEQYF
cdr3_nt: TGTGCCAGCAGCTCGGACTCGATCTTAGGGGAGCAGTACTTC

clone_size: few
v_call: TRBV19
j_call: TRBJ1-2
d_call: TRBD1
cdr3_aa: CASSIGDRGYGYTF
cdr3_nt: TGTGCCAGTAGTATTGGAGACAGGGGATACGGCTACACCTTC

clone_size: NA
v_call: TRBV6-5
j_call: TRBJ1-1
d_call: TRBD1
cdr3_aa: CASTRGLNTEAFF
cdr3_nt: TGTGCCAGCACAAGGGGGCTTAACACTGAAGCTTTCTTT

clone_size: few
v_call: TRBV10-3
j_call: TRBJ2-7
d_call: TRBD2
cdr3_aa: CAILAGVEQYF
cdr3_nt: TGTGCCATTCTAGCGGGAGTCGAGCAGTACTTC

clone_size: NA
v_call: TRBV6-6
j_call: TRBJ1-1
d_call: NA
cdr3_aa: CASSSQGDTEAFF
cdr3_nt: TGTGCCAGCAGTTCTCAGGGTGACACTGAAGCTTTCTTT

clone_size: NA
v_call: TRBV6-1
j_call: TRBJ1-5
d_call: NA
cdr3_aa: CASRSPGGEQPQHF
cdr3_nt: TGTGCCAGCAGGTCCCCGGGGGGCGAGCAGCCCCAGCATTTT

clone_size: NA
v_call: TRBV6-5
j_call: TRBJ1-5
d_call: NA
cdr3_aa: CASSYKGTGNQPQHF
cdr3_nt: TGTGCCAGCAGTTACAAAGGGACGGGCAATCAGCCCCAGCATTTT

clone_size: NA
v_call: TRBV25-1
j_call: TRBJ2-5
d_call: NA
cdr3_aa: CASSDRGEGETQYF
cdr3_nt: TGTGCCAGCAGTGATAGGGGAGAGGGAGAGACCCAGTACTTC

clone_size: NA
v_call: TRBV6-5
j_call: TRBJ1-4
d_call: NA
cdr3_aa: CASSMDSLNEKLFF
cdr3_nt: TGTGCCAGCAGTATGGACAGTTTAAATGAAAAACTGTTTTTT

clone_size: NA
v_call: TRBV5-4
j_call: TRBJ2-1
d_call: TRBD1
cdr3_aa: CASSSTDRAQFF
cdr3_nt: TGTGCCAGCAGCTCGACGGACAGGGCGCAGTTCTTC

clone_size: few
v_call: TRBV4-1
j_call: TRBJ2-1
d_call: TRBD2
cdr3_aa: CASSQDLSLAGGPGSYNEQFF
cdr3_nt: TGCGCCAGCAGCCAAGATCTGAGTCTAGCGGGAGGGCCGGGGTCCTACAATGAGCAGTTCTTC